These 32 T cell receptor beta chains were sequenced from one sample in a study of T cell repertoires in cytomegalovirus infection. These receptors' antigens are unknown. TCRdb re-called the reads with MiXCR, one entry per CDR3 protein. The table lists approximately 110,000 distinct CDR3 sequences, around 31% of them singletons. Material: CD8+ T cells from cultured PBMCs, obtained from culture after CMV antigen stimulation. Receptors were obtained from a human donor in good health (CMV status not recorded). Some clones in this sample may be carry-over from other donors' samples.

In its sample, this clonotype was seen a few times. This chain connects TRBV4-2 to TRBJ2-6; the D gene is possibly TRBD1 (6 bases). Germline CDR1 is LGHNA and CDR2 is YNFKEQ. The length of the CDR3 is 17 residues. Trimming shortened V by 2 bases and J by 0 bases, and 11 bases separated the two germline ends. The DNA for the CDR3 is TGTGCCAGCAGCCAACACGGACAGAGCTCTGGGGCCAACGTCCTGACTTTC. It encodes CASSQHGQSSGANVLTF.

The V gene is TRBV6-1, the J gene TRBJ1-1, with a possible D match to TRBD1 (6 bases). CDR1 is MNHNS, CDR2 SASEGT, per germline. This CDR3 region has 12 residues. The V and J ends lost 0 bases and 7 bases respectively, with 6 bases between them. CDR3 in DNA: TGTGCCAGCAGTGAAGCGACAGGTGAAGCTTTCTTT. It codes for CASSEATGEAFF.

The chain employs TRBV10-2 and TRBJ1-2, with 8 bases matching TRBD1. The V segment lost 6 bases and the J segment 4 bases; nucleotides outside the gene matches: 7. Germline V gives CDR1 WSHSY, CDR2 SAAADI. The CDR3 contains 14 residues. This CDR3 is CASRPTGTGYGYTF. The CDR3 region has the DNA TGCGCCAGCAGACCAACCGGGACAGGCTATGGCTACACCTTC.

The rearrangement uses TRBV24-1 and TRBJ2-1, with a weak D call TRBD1 (6 bases). V was pared by 5 bases and J by 3 bases, with 10 bases between. CDR3 length: 14 residues. Germline V gene data show CDR1 as KGHDR and CDR2 as SFDVKD. CDR3 loop: CATSGHRDYNEQFF. CDR3 coding DNA: TGTGCCACCAGTGGCCACAGGGACTACAATGAGCAGTTCTTC.

The CDR3 sequence is CASSFSGGSSYNEQFF. CDR3 DNA sequence: TGTGCCAGCAGCTTTAGCGGGGGGAGCTCCTACAATGAGCAGTTCTTC. The J gene is TRBJ2-1, the V gene TRBV7-8, with 10 bases aligning to TRBD2. CDR1 SGHVS and CDR2 FQNEAQ come from the germline V gene. CDR3 size: 16 residues. V shed 3 bases and J 0 bases; nucleotides not matched to a gene: 2.

In DNA form, the CDR3 reads TGTGCCAGCAGGACCGGGTTTCCCCAGGAGCAGTACTTC. This translates into CASRTGFPQEQYF. This chain connects TRBV5-8 to TRBJ2-7, with D unresolved. V gave up 5 bases and J gave up 7 bases, with 16 bases separating them. The CDR3 totals 13 residues. Per the germline V gene, CDR1 is SGHTS and CDR2 is YDEGEE. The full variable domain, its missing parts supplied by reference TRBV5-8 and TRBJ2-7, is EAGVTQSPTHLIKTRGQQATLRCSPISGHTSVYWYQQALGLGLQFLLWYDEGEERNRGNFPPRFSGRQFPNYSSELNVNALELEDSALYLCASRTGFPQEQYFGPGTRLTVT.

V and J are TRBV7-8 and TRBJ2-3; D possibly corresponds to TRBD1 (5 bases). Between the trimmed V and J ends, which lost 5 bases and 1 base, there was a span of 16 bases. Germline V gene sequence: CDR1 SGHVS, CDR2 FQNEAQ. The CDR3 sequence is 16 residues long. The CDR3 nucleotides are TGTGCCAGCAGCCCCGTTTTAGTAGGGGGCACAGATACGCAGTATTTT. It encodes CASSPVLVGGTDTQYF.

The rearrangement joins TRBV5-5 to TRBJ2-1; D gene uncertain. Germline V gene data show CDR1 as SGHKS and CDR2 as YYEKEE (reference sequence). The germline V and J ends were trimmed by 3 bases and 0 bases, with 10 bases remaining between them. This CDR3 has 15 amino acids. The CDR3 loop is CASSSLRSSYNEQFF. CDR3 sequence (DNA): TGTGCCAGCAGCTCGCTCAGGAGCTCCTACAATGAGCAGTTCTTC.

This sequence joins TRBV12-3 or TRBV12-4 and TRBJ2-5; no clear D gene. The germline V and J ends were trimmed by 4 bases and 0 bases, with 6 bases remaining between them. This CDR3 is 13 amino acids long. CDR3 DNA sequence: TGTGCCAGCAGTTCCACACACCAAGAGACCCAGTACTTC. Its translation is CASSSTHQETQYF.

The table lists this clonotype with many counts. The chain is built from TRBV19 and TRBJ2-5, with 7 bases that match TRBD2. This CDR3 comprises 15 residues. Germline lookup yields CDR1 LNHDA and CDR2 SQIVND (reference sequence). The ends lost 4 bases at V and 5 bases at J; junction bases unmatched: 10. CDR3: CASSTGGYATETQYF. CDR3 DNA: TGTGCCAGTAGTACCGGGGGGTATGCAACGGAGACCCAGTACTTC. The full variable domain, completed using reference TRBV19 and TRBJ2-5, is DGGITQSPKYLFRKEGQNVTLSCEQNLNHDAMYWYRQDPGQGLRLIYYSQIVNDFQKGDIAEGYSVSREKKESFPLTVTSAQKNPTAFYLCASSTGGYATETQYFGPGTRLLVL.

This clonotype was counted ten times or more. V and J are TRBV7-6 and TRBJ2-1; D is unresolved. V lost 7 bases, J lost 4 bases, and 8 bases lay in between. The CDR3 consists of 12 residues. Germline V gene data show CDR1 as SGHVS and CDR2 as FNYEAQ. CDR3 in DNA: TGTGCCAGCACAAATCAGTACAATGAGCAGTTCTTC. It is translated as CASTNQYNEQFF.

This clonotype occurred once. This chain joins TRBV7-9 and TRBJ1-4; no firm D call. Germline CDR1 SEHNR, CDR2 FQNEAQ (reference sequence). Deletions cut 1 base from V and 7 bases from J, with 16 bases between. This CDR3 spans 16 amino acids. CDR3 coding DNA: TGTGCCAGCAGCTTAGGGCACCGCCAATTTGGTGAAAAACTGTTTTTT. Translation gives CASSLGHRQFGEKLFF.

This clonotype was recorded many times. The chain is built from TRBV10-3 and TRBJ2-7, with 8 bases aligning to TRBD1. Germline CDR1 reads ENHRY; CDR2 reads SYGVKD. V lost 3 bases to trimming and J lost 1 base; unmatched junction nucleotides: 14. The length of the CDR3 is 18 residues. CDR3 protein: CAISDPLLRGPLSYEQYF. The DNA for the CDR3 is TGTGCCATCAGTGACCCCCTTCTCAGGGGGCCCTTGTCCTACGAGCAGTACTTC.

The gene calls are TRBV29-1 and TRBJ2-1; TRBD1 matches at 9 bases. The junction had 11 bases not matched to a gene; V was cut back by 6 bases and J by 8 bases. The CDR3 consists of 14 residues. Germline V CDR1 and CDR2: SQVTM, ANQGSEA. CDR3 region: CSVQMDRGTDEQFF. In DNA, the CDR3 is TGCAGCGTGCAGATGGACAGGGGAACCGATGAGCAGTTCTTC.

V usage is TRBV29-1 and J usage is TRBJ2-7; weak D call: TRBD2 (6 bases). The germline V and J ends were trimmed by 1 base and 1 base, with 11 bases remaining between them. The CDR3 length is 14 residues. Germline CDR1 reads SQVTM; CDR2 reads ANQGSEA. Here the CDR3 reads CSVEVWRGSYEQYF. Here the CDR3 DNA reads TGCAGCGTTGAAGTCTGGCGGGGTTCCTACGAGCAGTACTTC.

This clonotype was seen ten or more times. V gene TRBV6-1 combines with J gene TRBJ1-6, with a possible D match to TRBD1 (5 bases). Germline CDR1 is MNHNS and CDR2 is SASEGT. The CDR3 spans 15 residues. V lost 7 bases and J 14 bases, leaving 24 bases between the germline ends. The CDR3 region is CASKPTGARTETLHF. CDR3 sequence (DNA): TGTGCCAGCAAACCTACAGGAGCTAGGACGGAGACCCTCCACTTT.

There are many counts of this clonotype. The DNA for the CDR3 is TGTGCCAGCAGCTTAGGATCCGGGGGGGAAAACAGGGATACGCAGTATTTT. The encoded protein is CASSLGSGGENRDTQYF. This chain links TRBV7-6 with TRBJ2-3, with TRBD2 matching over 8 bases. The CDR3 covers 17 residues. Unmatched junction bases numbered 12, after V lost 1 base and J lost 6 bases. Per the germline V gene, CDR1 is SGHVS and CDR2 is FNYEAQ. The variable domain in full, with the rest retrieved from reference TRBV7-6 and TRBJ2-3, is GAGVSQSPRYKVTKRGQDVALRCDPISGHVSLYWYRQALGQGPEFLTYFNYEAQQDKSGLPNDRFSAERPEGSISTLTIQRTEQRDSAMYRCASSLGSGGENRDTQYFGPGTRLTVL.

A few counts support this clonotype. The gene calls are TRBV7-8 and TRBJ2-7; TRBD2 matches 9 bases. CDR3 size: 17 residues. V lost 2 bases, J lost 0 bases, and 8 bases stayed unmatched. Per the germline V gene, CDR1 is SGHVS and CDR2 is FQNEAQ. CDR3: CASSLRSSGGTSYEQYF. DNA for the CDR3: TGTGCCAGCAGCTTAAGATCGAGCGGGGGGACCTCCTACGAGCAGTACTTC.

This clonotype was picked up a small number of times. This chain links TRBV20-1 with TRBJ2-7, with 10 bases that match TRBD1. CDR1 and CDR2 (germline): DFQATT, SNEGSKA (reference sequence). The length of the CDR3 is 15 residues. V lost 4 bases to trimming and J lost 5 bases; unmatched junction nucleotides: 11. The CDR3 reads CSANAPGQGPHEQYF. The CDR3 DNA is TGCAGTGCTAACGCTCCGGGACAGGGGCCCCACGAGCAGTACTTC.

This clonotype came up many times. The rearrangement uses TRBV7-2 and TRBJ2-3; a weak D match, TRBD1 (6 bases). V gave up 0 bases and J gave up 0 bases, with 7 bases separating them. CDR1 is SGHTA, CDR2 FQGNSA, per germline. This CDR3 has 15 amino acids. The CDR3 DNA sequence: TGTGCCAGCAGCTTAGCGGGGGCTAGCACAGATACGCAGTATTTT. Amino acid sequence: CASSLAGASTDTQYF.

This chain joins TRBV12-3 or TRBV12-4 and TRBJ1-5, with 8 bases fitting TRBD1. The CDR3 runs to 15 residues. V dropped 3 bases and J dropped 2; count of bases not matched to a gene: 3. Written as DNA, the CDR3 is TGTGCCAGCAGTTTTGTGACAGGGGGCAATCAGCCCCAGCATTTT. Translation gives CASSFVTGGNQPQHF.

The V gene is TRBV6-5, the J gene TRBJ2-7; a possible D gene is TRBD2 (6 bases). The germline CDR1 and CDR2 sequences are MNHEY and SVGAGI. Trimming stripped 6 bases from V and 2 bases from J, with 20 bases between. CDR3 length: 16 amino acids. CDR3 sequence (DNA): TGTGCCAGCAGCGACAACACACCGGGACTCCCCTACGAGCAGTACTTC. It specifies CASSDNTPGLPYEQYF.

In the case of this clonotype: The junction shows a germline mismatch at one end, possibly a read error. This chain uses TRBV12-3 or TRBV12-4 with TRBJ1-5, with D perhaps matching TRBD1 (6 bases). The CDR3 spans 15 residues. The CDR3 nucleotides read TGTGCCAGCAGTAACAGGGATTATAGCAATAAGCCCCAGCATTTT. Translating gives CASSNRDYSNKPQHF.

This clonotype was counted a few times. The chain combines TRBV6-5 with TRBJ2-7; a weak D match, TRBD2 (6 bases). Germline V CDR1 and CDR2: MNHEY, SVGAGI. The V end lost 6 bases, the J end lost 3 bases, and 18 bases lay between the germline ends. This CDR3 contains 15 residues. CDR3 amino acids: CASSLGGETHYEQYF. In DNA form, the CDR3 reads TGTGCCAGCAGCCTCGGGGGAGAAACCCACTACGAGCAGTACTTC.

The chain recombines TRBV6-8 with TRBJ2-5; 7 nucleotides align to TRBD2. Trimming took 7 bases from V and 0 from J; bases not matched to a gene: 8. The germline gives CDR1 MNHGY, CDR2 SAAAGT. There are 15 residues in the CDR3. The CDR3 DNA reads as TGTGCCAGCACTCGGACTAGGAGGGACCAAGAGACCCAGTACTTC. Translation: CASTRTRRDQETQYF.

The V gene is TRBV6-5, the J gene TRBJ1-1; possible D gene TRBD1, 5 bases. V dropped 4 bases and J dropped 4 bases, with 13 bases sitting between them. CDR1 and CDR2 (germline): MNHEY, SVGAGI. This CDR3 has 14 residues. The CDR3 nucleotides are TGTGCCAGCAGTTCTGGGGGGGTCGCCACTGAAGCTTTCTTT. Encoded protein: CASSSGGVATEAFF.

The table lists this clonotype with a few counts. CDR3 region: CASSYSDPLFGMSYNEQFF. The CDR3 region has the DNA TGTGCCAGCAGTTACTCGGATCCCCTCTTTGGGATGTCCTACAATGAGCAGTTCTTC. The chain joins TRBV6-5 to TRBJ2-1, with unresolved D. The germline V gene has CDR1 MNHEY and CDR2 SVGAGI. Trimming took off 0 bases at V and 1 base at J, with 19 bases between the two ends. The CDR3 runs 19 residues.

The J gene is TRBJ2-7, the V gene TRBV5-1; D gene uncertain. V shed 3 bases and J shed 0 bases, with 19 bases lying between them. The CDR3 totals 17 residues. CDR1 and CDR2 (germline): SGHRS, YFSETQ. The CDR3 nucleotides read TGCGCCAGCAGCTCCGGCCCCCCTGGATTCGGCTCCTACGAGCAGTACTTC. It translates to CASSSGPPGFGSYEQYF.

This clonotype has just a few counts. The chain carries TRBV6-2 or TRBV6-3 and TRBJ1-1; 7 nucleotides line up with TRBD1. The V gene's germline CDR1 is MNHEY and CDR2 SVGEGT. This CDR3 region has 15 residues. Germline trimming cut 5 bases from V and 4 bases from J; bases unmatched to any gene: 10. The CDR3: CASSVRQGGSTEAFF. Written as DNA, the CDR3 is TGTGCCAGCAGTGTCCGACAGGGAGGGAGCACTGAAGCTTTCTTT.

This clonotype was detected many times. V usage is TRBV7-8 and J usage is TRBJ1-2; D may be TRBD1 (5 bases). The V gene lost 5 bases and the J gene lost 3 bases, with 22 bases spanning the gap. Looked up from germline, CDR1 is SGHVS and CDR2 is FQNEAQ. The length of the CDR3 is 17 residues. The CDR3: CASSINAVGGWDYGYTF. In DNA form, the CDR3 reads TGTGCCAGCAGCATTAACGCTGTCGGGGGGTGGGACTATGGCTACACCTTC.

This clonotype was found a few times. The chain uses TRBV6-2 or TRBV6-3 and TRBJ2-3, with a tentative D call TRBD1 (6 bases). This CDR3 spans 20 amino acids. From germline, CDR1 is MNHEY and CDR2 SVGEGT. The V gene lost 6 bases and the J gene lost 2 bases, with 30 bases spanning the gap. CDR3 sequence: CASRGMGLDSHRLITDTQYF. The CDR3 nucleotides read TGTGCCAGCAGAGGGATGGGCCTGGACAGCCACCGGCTTATCACAGATACGCAGTATTTT.

The V gene is TRBV7-9, the J gene TRBJ1-1; 7 bases map to TRBD1. Per the germline V gene, CDR1 is SEHNR and CDR2 is FQNEAQ (reference sequence). The J segment lost 8 bases and the V segment lost 0 bases, leaving 3 bases of the junction unmatched. The CDR3 totals 13 residues. CDR3 coding DNA: TGTGCCAGCAGCTTAGCAGGGGGCGGGGAAGCTTTCTTT. It specifies CASSLAGGGEAFF. Filled out from reference TRBV7-9 and TRBJ1-1, the complete variable domain reads DTGVSQNPRHKITKRGQNVTFRCDPISEHNRLYWYRQTLGQGPEFLTYFQNEAQLEKSRLLSDRFSAERPKGSFSTLEIQRTEQGDSAMYLCASSLAGGGEAFFGQGTRLTVV.